A selection of T cell receptor beta chains follows, all from one sample in a study. TCRdb redid the calling of the multiplex PCR reads with MiXCR, one entry per CDR3 protein. The sample shows about 1,300 distinct CDR3 sequences, approximately 33% of them seen only once. Sequenced sample: memory CD4+ T cells sorted from blood. The receptors were gathered from a female donor with breast cancer. Both conserved end residues are part of each CDR3. D genes are given only for firm matches.

TRBD1	16	TRBJ1-2	TRBV12-3/TRBV12-4	CASSLSGQAQNYGYTF
-	13	TRBJ1-2	TRBV12-3/TRBV12-4	CASSQITGYGYTF
TRBD1	14	TRBJ1-2	TRBV12-3/TRBV12-4	CASRPGTGSYGYTF
TRBD1	13	TRBJ1-2	TRBV12-3/TRBV12-4	CASAADRGNGYTF
TRBD1	15	TRBJ1-2	TRBV12-3/TRBV12-4	CASRQGTDLNYGYTF
-	14	TRBJ1-2	TRBV12-3/TRBV12-4	CASSLQGEHYGYTF
TRBD1	13	TRBJ1-2	TRBV12-3/TRBV12-4	CASRVGQDDGYTF
-	14	TRBJ1-2	TRBV12-3/TRBV12-4	CASSWAGSGYGYTF
-	12	TRBJ1-2	TRBV12-3/TRBV12-4	CASSRRQYGYTF
TRBD1	14	TRBJ1-2	TRBV12-3/TRBV12-4	CASSETGLSYGYTF
-	14	TRBJ1-2	TRBV12-3/TRBV12-4	CASSLATPVGGYTF